Presented here are 2 T cell receptor beta chains from one specimen sequenced in a study of Graves' ophthalmopathy and Graves' hyperthyroidism. The TCR beta CDR3 regions underwent amplification from RNA transcripts. A first-round RT-PCR used HTBI primers, followed by a second-round multiplex PCR. TCRdb passed the multiplex PCR reads through MiXCR, listing each CDR3 protein once. The table records about 180,000 distinct CDR3 sequences, over 35% of them present only once. The sequencing input was peripheral blood. These receptors were collected from a middle-aged woman with Graves' ophthalmopathy.

At least ten counts were recorded for this clonotype. V gene TRBV12-3 or TRBV12-4 combines with J gene TRBJ1-2; D is perhaps TRBD1 (5 bases). The V and J ends lost 5 bases and 1 base respectively, with 8 bases between them. The length of the CDR3 is 13 residues. CDR3 sequence: CASSLTDNYGYTF. CDR3 nucleotide sequence: TGTGCCAGCAGTCTGACAGATAACTATGGCTACACCTTC.

Ten or more counts support this clonotype. V usage is TRBV28 and J usage is TRBJ2-7, with 7 bases that match TRBD1. The trim removed 7 bases at V and 1 base at J, leaving 7 bases unmatched. The germline gives CDR1 MDHEN, CDR2 SYDVKM. The CDR3 consists of 14 residues. The CDR3 protein is CASTTGTASYEQYF. In nucleotides, the CDR3 is TGTGCCAGCACCACCGGGACAGCATCCTACGAGCAGTACTTC.